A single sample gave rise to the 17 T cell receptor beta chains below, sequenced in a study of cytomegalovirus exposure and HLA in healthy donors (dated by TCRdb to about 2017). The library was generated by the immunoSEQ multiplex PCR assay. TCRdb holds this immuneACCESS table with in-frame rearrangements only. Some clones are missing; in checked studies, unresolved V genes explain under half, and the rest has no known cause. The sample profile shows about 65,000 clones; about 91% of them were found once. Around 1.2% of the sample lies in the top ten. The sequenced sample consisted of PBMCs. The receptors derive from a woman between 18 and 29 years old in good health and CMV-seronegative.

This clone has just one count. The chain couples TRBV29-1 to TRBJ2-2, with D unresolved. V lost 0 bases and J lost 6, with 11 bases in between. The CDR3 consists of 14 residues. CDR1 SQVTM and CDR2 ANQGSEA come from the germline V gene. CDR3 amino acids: CSVEEWQNPGELFF. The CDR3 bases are TGCAGCGTTGAAGAGTGGCAGAATCCCGGGGAGCTGTTTTTT.

The CDR3 loop is CASSLTDSGPEAFF. CDR3 bases: TGTGCCAGCAGTTTAACAGATTCCGGCCCTGAAGCTTTCTTT. The chain joins TRBV28 to TRBJ1-1; D gene ambiguous. There are 14 residues in the CDR3. The V gene's germline CDR1 is MDHEN and CDR2 SYDVKM. The ends were cut back, 2 bases at V and 6 bases at J, with 13 bases in the middle.

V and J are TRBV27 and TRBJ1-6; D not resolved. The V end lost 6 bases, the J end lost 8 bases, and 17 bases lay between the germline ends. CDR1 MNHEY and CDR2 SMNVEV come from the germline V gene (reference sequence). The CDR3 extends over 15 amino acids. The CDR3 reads CASSSSDTSYSPLHF. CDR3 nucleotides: TGTGCCAGCAGCTCAAGTGACACTTCTTATTCACCCCTCCACTTT.

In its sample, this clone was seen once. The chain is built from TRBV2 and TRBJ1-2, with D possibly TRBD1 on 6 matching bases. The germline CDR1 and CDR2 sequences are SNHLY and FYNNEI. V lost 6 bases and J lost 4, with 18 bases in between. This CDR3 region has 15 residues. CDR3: CASSVGPTGTYGYTF. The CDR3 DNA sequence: TGTGCCAGCAGCGTCGGCCCTACAGGGACCTATGGCTACACCTTC.

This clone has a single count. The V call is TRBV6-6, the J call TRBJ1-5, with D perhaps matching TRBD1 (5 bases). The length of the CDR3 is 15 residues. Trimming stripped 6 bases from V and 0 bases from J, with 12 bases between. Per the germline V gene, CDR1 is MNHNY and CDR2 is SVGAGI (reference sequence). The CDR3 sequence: CASSERGVSNQPQHF. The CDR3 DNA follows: TGTGCCAGCAGCGAACGGGGGGTTAGCAATCAGCCCCAGCATTTT.

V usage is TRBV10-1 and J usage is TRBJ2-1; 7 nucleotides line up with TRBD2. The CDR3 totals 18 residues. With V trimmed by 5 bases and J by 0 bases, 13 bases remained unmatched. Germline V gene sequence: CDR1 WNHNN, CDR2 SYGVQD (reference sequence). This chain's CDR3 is CASSFSPLAGDSYNEQFF. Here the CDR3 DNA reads TGCGCCAGCAGTTTTTCCCCCTTAGCGGGCGACTCCTACAATGAGCAGTTCTTC.

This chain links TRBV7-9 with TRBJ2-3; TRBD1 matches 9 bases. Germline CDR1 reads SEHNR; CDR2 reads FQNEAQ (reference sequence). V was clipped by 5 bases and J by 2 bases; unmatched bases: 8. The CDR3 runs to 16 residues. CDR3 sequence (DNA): TGTGCCAGCAGCGCCCCTGGACAGGGGTACACAGATACGCAGTATTTT. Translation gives CASSAPGQGYTDTQYF.

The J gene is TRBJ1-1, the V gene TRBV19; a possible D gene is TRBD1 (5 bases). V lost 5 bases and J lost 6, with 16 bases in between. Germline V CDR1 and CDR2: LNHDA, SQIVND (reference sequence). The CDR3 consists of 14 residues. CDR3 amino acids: CASSPPTVRAEAFF. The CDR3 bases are TGTGCCAGTAGTCCGCCGACAGTTAGGGCTGAAGCTTTCTTT.

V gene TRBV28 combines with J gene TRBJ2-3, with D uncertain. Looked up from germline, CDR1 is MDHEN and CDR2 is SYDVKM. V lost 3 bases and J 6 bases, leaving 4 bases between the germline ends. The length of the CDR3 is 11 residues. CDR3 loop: CASSFRDTQYF. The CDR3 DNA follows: TGTGCCAGCAGTTTCCGGGATACGCAGTATTTT. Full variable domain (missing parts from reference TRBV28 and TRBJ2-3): DVKVTQSSRYLVKRTGEKVFLECVQDMDHENMFWYRQDPGLGLRLIYFSYDVKMKEKGDIPEGYSVSREKKERFSLILESASTNQTSMYLCASSFRDTQYFGPGTRLTVL.

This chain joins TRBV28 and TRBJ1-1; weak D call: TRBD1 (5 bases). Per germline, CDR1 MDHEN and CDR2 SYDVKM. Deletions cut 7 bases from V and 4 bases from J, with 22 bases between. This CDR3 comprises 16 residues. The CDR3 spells CASTPPGRALSTEAFF. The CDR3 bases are TGTGCCAGCACACCCCCAGGCAGGGCTTTGAGCACTGAAGCTTTCTTT.

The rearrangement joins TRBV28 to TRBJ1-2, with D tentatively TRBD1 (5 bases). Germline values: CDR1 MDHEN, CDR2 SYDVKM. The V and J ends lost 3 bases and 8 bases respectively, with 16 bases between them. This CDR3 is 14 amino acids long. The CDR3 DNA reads TGTGCCAGCAGTTTCTCCTTAGGACGGGGGGGCTACACCTTC. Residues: CASSFSLGRGGYTF.

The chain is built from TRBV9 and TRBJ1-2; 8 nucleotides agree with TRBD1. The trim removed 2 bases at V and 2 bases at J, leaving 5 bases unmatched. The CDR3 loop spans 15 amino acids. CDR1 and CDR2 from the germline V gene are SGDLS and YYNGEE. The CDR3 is CASSVGQGSNYGYTF. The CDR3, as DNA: TGTGCCAGCAGCGTCGGACAGGGTTCCAACTATGGCTACACCTTC.

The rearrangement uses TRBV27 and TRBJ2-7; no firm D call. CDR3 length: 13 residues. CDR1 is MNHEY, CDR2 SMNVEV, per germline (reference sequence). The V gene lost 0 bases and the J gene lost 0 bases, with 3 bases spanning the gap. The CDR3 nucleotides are TGTGCCAGCAGTTTATCCCTCTCCTACGAGCAGTACTTC. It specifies CASSLSLSYEQYF.

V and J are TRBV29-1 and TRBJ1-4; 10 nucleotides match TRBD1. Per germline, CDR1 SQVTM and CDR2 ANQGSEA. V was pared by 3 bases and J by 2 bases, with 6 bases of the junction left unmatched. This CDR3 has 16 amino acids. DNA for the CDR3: TGCAGCGTTGATGGGGACAGGGGTGCGACTAATGAAAAACTGTTTTTT. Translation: CSVDGDRGATNEKLFF.

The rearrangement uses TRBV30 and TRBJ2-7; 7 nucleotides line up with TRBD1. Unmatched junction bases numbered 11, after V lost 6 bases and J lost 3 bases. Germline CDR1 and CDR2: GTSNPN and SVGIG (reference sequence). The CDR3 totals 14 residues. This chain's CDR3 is CACLGTAGNYEQYF. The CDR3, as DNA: TGTGCCTGCCTAGGGACAGCCGGCAACTACGAGCAGTACTTC.

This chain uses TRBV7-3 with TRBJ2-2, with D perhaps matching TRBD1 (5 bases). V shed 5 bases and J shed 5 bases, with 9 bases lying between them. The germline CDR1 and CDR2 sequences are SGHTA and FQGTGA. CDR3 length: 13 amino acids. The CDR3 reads CASSRSGTGELFF. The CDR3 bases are TGTGCCAGCAGCCGCTCAGGGACCGGGGAGCTGTTTTTT.

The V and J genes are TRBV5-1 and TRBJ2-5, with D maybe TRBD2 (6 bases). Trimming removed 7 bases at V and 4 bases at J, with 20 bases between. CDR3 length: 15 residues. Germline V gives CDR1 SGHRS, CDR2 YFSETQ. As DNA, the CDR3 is TGCGCCAGCGGGCGGTCGGGGGAGCAGCCAGAGACCCAGTACTTC. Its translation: CASGRSGEQPETQYF.